This T cell receptor beta chain was observed in a study of blood T cell repertoires in COVID-19. The wider study: Some COVID-19 samples were acute and others convalescent; all came from the United States, Italy and Spain.

The method was immunoSEQ multiplex PCR; TCRdb's version includes in-frame clones alone and lacks a portion of them. The sample carries about 320,000 clones, over 70% recorded once. In germline, CDR1 is LGHDT, CDR2 YNNKEL (reference sequence). CDR3 length: 15 amino acids. After removal of 8 bases from V and 5 bases from J, the junction contained 9 bases not matched to a gene. This clonotype was sampled from a man between 25 and 39 years old who had recovered from COVID-19. Sample: PBMCs or T cells enriched from blood (not recorded which). The V and J genes are TRBV3-1 (or the pseudogene TRBV3-2) and TRBJ2-1, with 10 bases identical to TRBD2. The CDR3 is CASALSSGSHNEQFF. CDR3 in DNA: TGTGCCAGCGCCCTATCTAGCGGGAGCCACAATGAGCAGTTCTTC.